Listed below are T cell receptor beta chains from one sample, sequenced in a study of response to subunit inactivated influenza vaccine. A single record per CDR3 protein comes from TCRdb applying MiXCR to the RT-PCR reads. The sample consists of roughly 620,000 distinct CDR3 sequences, over 9% of them appearing once. The same data also contributed to another study, on T cells expressing NK-cell markers.

Sample: PBMCs from blood, taken on the day of vaccination. All receptors derive from a man between 45 and 60 years old who received an inactivated influenza vaccine. Both conserved end residues are part of each CDR3.

>TRBV7-8|TRBJ2-3
CASSLGSGAWSDTQYF
>TRBV7-9|TRBJ2-1
CASRSGLAGGPNEQFF
>TRBV10-2|TRBJ2-7
CASSEWDGSYEQYF
>TRBV5-1|TRBJ1-3
CASSVNRVLGNTIYF
>TRBV11-2|TRBJ2-1
CASSLTGGLYNEQFF
>TRBV28|TRBJ2-1
CASSLGTSWVNEQFF
>TRBV4-1|TRBJ1-5
CASSPEDRGRYQPQHF
>TRBV4-3|TRBJ2-5
CASSQEGRAWETQYF
>TRBV12-3/TRBV12-4|TRBJ2-1
CASSSVGISGTLSSYNEQFF
>TRBV2|TRBJ2-5
CASTEFSPRETQYF
>TRBV30|TRBJ2-7
CAWSANTVHEQYF
>TRBV6-1|TRBJ2-7
CASSLLGQGANRGYEQYF
>TRBV29-1|TRBJ1-2
CSVAVGGMYGYTF
>TRBV29-1|TRBJ1-1
CSVRSGYNTEAFF
>TRBV30|TRBJ2-1
CAWNRGSGSYNEQFF
>TRBV20-1|TRBJ1-4
CSATSMGTNEKLFF
>TRBV5-1|TRBJ2-1
CASSLLQGPSYNEQFF
>TRBV5-4|TRBJ2-1
CASSHRTSGGAYEQFF
>TRBV24-1|TRBJ2-1
CATSDFKDRGKDEQFF
>TRBV3-1|TRBJ2-1
CASSQEGRGAFF
>TRBV20-1|TRBJ2-3
CSAIPLQRSTDTQYF
>TRBV12-3/TRBV12-4|TRBJ2-7
CASSLSGFSYEQYF
>TRBV7-8|TRBJ2-7
CASSRGQPYEQYF
>TRBV5-6|TRBJ2-2
CASSSYRFGELFF
>TRBV28|TRBJ2-7
CASSLPDSTYEQYF
>TRBV5-1|TRBJ2-4
CASSPQGQGGKNIQYF
>TRBV11-1|TRBJ2-1
CASSLSDGEFCVF
>TRBV5-5|TRBJ2-2
CASSLEGQGTGELFF
>TRBV5-5|TRBJ2-1
CASSFRTRVADEQFF
>TRBV7-9|TRBJ1-2
CASSPQGGSYTF
>TRBV7-8|TRBJ2-1
CASSLVGHPNEQFF
>TRBV7-9|TRBJ1-1
CASSFGQGAFF
>TRBV5-1|TRBJ2-3
CASSSSQLDTQYF
>TRBV20-1|TRBJ1-2
CSATQGAKLNYGYTF
>TRBV18|TRBJ1-4
CASSPPPWTDTNEKLFF
>TRBV7-9|TRBJ2-3
CASSLEDLAGTDTQYF
>TRBV19|TRBJ1-4
CASSMRPQARPKGEKLFF
>TRBV5-1|TRBJ2-3
CASTPGQNTDTQYF
>TRBV5-1|TRBJ2-1
CASSPGPLGTGVGNEQFF
>TRBV20-1|TRBJ2-1
CSARARQGWYSYNEQFF
>TRBV4-2|TRBJ2-7
CARSPGLLCPQYF